This T cell receptor beta chain comes out of a study of early T cells in non-severe SARS-CoV-2 infection. About the research overall: The study sequenced bulk RNA from unsorted whole blood, with chains unpaired. Study findings and constraints: There was a bias toward anti-spike CD8 responses in VDJdb matching, which missed private and CD4 specificities.

This clonotype was seen ten or more times. The antigen is not known. Unique molecular identifiers (one per individual cDNA molecule) were attached. TCRdb reprocessed the 5' RACE reads via MiXCR and lists one record per CDR3 protein. The data contain around 46,000 distinct CDR3 sequences, roughly 12% of them singletons. The specimen sequenced was whole blood. This sequence originates from an adult who was a healthcare worker with PCR-confirmed SARS-CoV-2 infection or an uninfected control (not recorded which).

DNA of the CDR3: TGTGCCAGCAGCTTGACTAGCGGCGGCGGGGAGCTGTTTTTT. This encodes CASSLTSGGGELFF. This chain joins TRBV6-6 and TRBJ2-2; 9 bases map to TRBD2. The CDR3 has 14 amino acids. CDR1 is MNHNY and CDR2 is SVGAGI in the germline V gene (reference sequence). V lost 6 bases and J lost 7; bases outside the gene matches: 6.